This T cell receptor (beta chain) was sequenced for a study of T cells in Graves' hyperthyroidism and ophthalmopathy. The wider study: The authors collected peripheral blood at initial diagnosis, before any treatment.

This CDR3 has 13 residues. Germline V gene data show CDR1 as MDHEN and CDR2 as SYDVKM. The V end was cut by 3 bases, the J end by 5 bases, with 11 bases between. This clonotype showed up many times. What was amplified from RNA transcripts were TCR beta CDR3 regions. With the HTBI primer set, the TCR CDR3 went through a first round of RT-PCR. TCRdb analysed the multiplex PCR reads with MiXCR anew, one entry per CDR3 protein. The data contain about 640,000 distinct CDR3 sequences, around 20% of them singletons. This chain uses TRBV28 with TRBJ2-7, with D uncertain. The TCR originated in a man aged 25-45 years with Graves' ophthalmopathy. The sample was blood. CDR3 sequence: CASSLAGTHEQYF. CDR3 DNA sequence: TGTGCCAGCAGTTTGGCAGGCACCCACGAGCAGTACTTC. The full variable domain, completed using reference TRBV28 and TRBJ2-7, is DVKVTQSSRYLVKRTGEKVFLECVQDMDHENMFWYRQDPGLGLRLIYFSYDVKMKEKGDIPEGYSVSREKKERFSLILESASTNQTSMYLCASSLAGTHEQYFGPGTRLTVT.